A single sample is the source of the 20 T cell receptor beta chains below, sequenced in a study of blood T cell repertoires in COVID-19. Method: immunoSEQ multiplex PCR; TCRdb's copy keeps in-frame clones and lacks some. Here the sample spans about 88,000 clones, 87% being singletons. The sequencing sample was made of peripheral blood. Receptors originate from a woman in her sixties or seventies with COVID-19, enrolled during active disease.

The J gene is TRBJ2-1, the V gene TRBV19, with 7 bases lining up with TRBD1. Germline V gene lookup returns CDR1 LNHDA and CDR2 SQIVND (reference sequence). The V and J ends lost 3 bases and 2 bases, in that order; junction bases with no gene match: 4. This CDR3 comprises 15 residues. The CDR3: CASSIEGATYNEQFF. Here the CDR3 DNA reads TGTGCCAGTAGTATTGAGGGGGCGACCTACAATGAGCAGTTCTTC.

This chain connects TRBV19 to TRBJ2-3; 10 nucleotides line up with TRBD2. The CDR3 contains 16 residues. After removal of 3 bases from V and 4 bases from J, the junction contained 7 bases not matched to a gene. CDR1 and CDR2 (germline): LNHDA, SQIVND (reference sequence). DNA for the CDR3: TGTGCCAGTAGTATTCCCCTAGCGGGGGCCTCAGATACGCAGTATTTT. Protein sequence: CASSIPLAGASDTQYF.

The V gene is TRBV6-5, the J gene TRBJ1-4; a weak D match, TRBD1 (5 bases). The CDR3 contains 15 residues. Trimming removed 3 bases at V and 8 bases at J, with 16 bases between. Looked up from germline, CDR1 is MNHEY and CDR2 is SVGAGI. CDR3 sequence reads: CASSYRWAGKEKLFF. The CDR3 nucleotides are TGTGCCAGCAGTTATCGGTGGGCAGGGAAGGAAAAACTGTTTTTT.

The chain joins TRBV6-5 to TRBJ2-6; tentatively, D is TRBD2 (7 bases). This CDR3 spans 15 amino acids. Germline V CDR1 and CDR2: MNHEY, SVGAGI. The ends were cut back, 5 bases at V and 4 bases at J, with 12 bases in the middle. CDR3 DNA sequence: TGTGCCAGCAGTCGGGGGGCGGCCGGGGCCAACGTCCTGACTTTC. Amino acids: CASSRGAAGANVLTF.

The J gene is TRBJ1-5, the V gene TRBV9; D not certain. The CDR3 contains 13 residues. Germline V gives CDR1 SGDLS, CDR2 YYNGEE. The V and J ends lost 4 bases and 5 bases respectively, with 10 bases between them. The CDR3 sequence is CASSLDGDQPQHF. The CDR3 DNA reads as TGTGCCAGCAGCTTAGACGGGGATCAGCCCCAGCATTTT.

This chain connects TRBV6-6 to TRBJ2-1; 7 bases agree with TRBD1. This CDR3 is 13 amino acids long. The junction had 8 bases not matched to a gene; V was cut back by 11 bases and J by 4 bases. CDR1 MNHNY and CDR2 SVGAGI come from the germline V gene (reference sequence). This chain's CDR3 is CASAGTDYNEQFF. CDR3 bases: TGTGCCTCCGCCGGGACAGATTACAATGAGCAGTTCTTC.

V usage is TRBV19 and J usage is TRBJ2-3; perhaps TRBD1 as D (5 bases). This CDR3 spans 15 amino acids. In germline, CDR1 is LNHDA, CDR2 SQIVND (reference sequence). V shed 4 bases and J shed 3 bases, with 14 bases lying between them. CDR3 loop: CASSNRGGATDTQYF. The CDR3 region has the DNA TGTGCCAGTAGTAATAGGGGTGGGGCAACAGATACGCAGTATTTT.

This sequence joins TRBV12-3 or TRBV12-4 and TRBJ1-6; D is unclear. This CDR3 region has 13 residues. Trimming removed 6 bases at V and 8 bases at J, with 11 bases between. The CDR3 sequence is CASRTPGDSPLHF. The CDR3 nucleotides are TGTGCCAGCAGGACTCCCGGCGATTCACCCCTCCACTTT.

This chain joins TRBV18 and TRBJ2-7, with D perhaps matching TRBD2 (6 bases). CDR3 length: 14 residues. Trimming left V 2 bases short and J 4 bases short, with 12 bases between. CDR1 KGHSH and CDR2 LQKENI come from the germline V gene. The CDR3 DNA reads TGTGCCAGCTCACCAGGAGGGGCTGGTTACGAGCAGTACTTC. Translation: CASSPGGAGYEQYF.

This chain connects TRBV6-5 to TRBJ1-2; no reliable D call. From germline, CDR1 is MNHEY and CDR2 SVGAGI. The V end was cut by 0 bases, the J end by 2 bases, with 10 bases between. The CDR3 consists of 15 residues. As DNA, the CDR3 is TGTGCCAGCAGTTACTCGGCCACATGGAACTATGGCTACACCTTC. Its translation is CASSYSATWNYGYTF.

The chain links TRBV27 to TRBJ1-1; D might be TRBD1 (5 bases). Between the trimmed V and J ends, which lost 4 bases and 1 base, there was a span of 13 bases. Germline V gene sequence: CDR1 MNHEY, CDR2 SMNVEV (reference sequence). The CDR3 runs to 15 residues. CDR3 DNA: TGTGCCAGCAGTTCCCTTGCGACAGCGAACACTGAAGCTTTCTTT. Translation gives CASSSLATANTEAFF.

The chain links TRBV6-2 or TRBV6-3 to TRBJ1-2; D is unresolved. V was cut by 5 bases and J by 3 bases, with 13 bases left in between. The CDR3 runs 14 residues. Germline V gene sequence: CDR1 MNHEY, CDR2 SVGEGT. The CDR3 region is CASSPSTVYYGYTF. The CDR3 DNA is TGTGCCAGCAGTCCCAGTACAGTCTACTATGGCTACACCTTC.

The chain joins TRBV5-1 to TRBJ2-7; 11 bases align to TRBD1. V was pared by 4 bases and J by 4 bases, with 7 bases of the junction left unmatched. Germline CDR1 is SGHRS and CDR2 is YFSETQ. The CDR3 totals 15 residues. CDR3 region: CASSNGTGGPYEQYF. The CDR3, as DNA: TGCGCCAGCAGCAACGGGACAGGGGGACCTTACGAGCAGTACTTC. The variable domain in full, completed from reference TRBV5-1 and TRBJ2-7, reads KAGVTQTPRYLIKTRGQQVTLSCSPISGHRSVSWYQQTPGQGLQFLFEYFSETQRNKGNFPGRFSGRQFSNSRSEMNVSTLELGDSALYLCASSNGTGGPYEQYFGPGTRLTVT.

This clone has just a few counts. The J gene is TRBJ1-4, the V gene TRBV2; the D gene is possibly TRBD1 (6 bases). Trimming left V 8 bases short and J 2 bases short, with 15 bases between. The CDR3 is 15 residues long. Germline-derived CDR1 and CDR2 are SNHLY and FYNNEI. The CDR3 spells CASSVGGLTNEKLFF. The CDR3, as DNA: TGTGCCAGCTCGGTTGGGGGCCTCACTAATGAAAAACTGTTTTTT.

V and J are TRBV5-1 and TRBJ2-7, with TRBD1 matching 7 bases. Trimming at V came to 4 bases and at J to 3 bases, leaving 1 base not matched to a gene. Germline CDR1 SGHRS, CDR2 YFSETQ. The CDR3 loop spans 12 amino acids. CDR3 DNA: TGCGCCAGCAGCCGACAGGGCTACGAGCAGTACTTC. Translating it yields CASSRQGYEQYF.

The chain recombines TRBV28 with TRBJ1-3, with 11 bases matching TRBD1. V dropped 5 bases and J dropped 7; count of bases not matched to a gene: 7. This CDR3 is built from 15 residues. Germline loops: CDR1 MDHEN, CDR2 SYDVKM. CDR3 DNA sequence: TGTGCCAGCAGTCCTCCGGGACAGGGGGTGAACACCATATATTTT. As protein: CASSPPGQGVNTIYF.

The chain employs TRBV19 and TRBJ1-4, with D tentatively TRBD1 (5 bases). The V end was cut by 6 bases, the J end by 0 bases, with 8 bases between. Germline V gene sequence: CDR1 LNHDA, CDR2 SQIVND (reference sequence). This CDR3 has 14 residues. For the CDR3, the DNA is TGTGCCAGTAGAACAGGAGCAACTAATGAAAAACTGTTTTTT. Translating it yields CASRTGATNEKLFF.

This sequence joins TRBV7-9 and TRBJ1-2; 7 bases are a match to TRBD1. The trim removed 4 bases at V and 14 bases at J, leaving 10 bases unmatched. CDR3 size: 12 residues. CDR1 and CDR2 (germline): SEHNR, FQNEAQ (reference sequence). CDR3 residues: CASSSPDRFETF. The CDR3 coding sequence is TGTGCCAGCAGCTCACCGGACAGGTTTGAAACCTTC.

The genes are TRBV28 and TRBJ2-7, with TRBD2 matching 11 bases. Germline V gene lookup returns CDR1 MDHEN and CDR2 SYDVKM. The CDR3 contains 17 residues. The J segment lost 3 bases and the V segment lost 1 base, leaving 8 bases of the junction unmatched. CDR3: CASSLFLAGGSVYEQYF. Here the CDR3 DNA reads TGTGCCAGCAGTTTATTTCTAGCGGGGGGCTCTGTCTACGAGCAGTACTTC.

V and J are TRBV7-9 and TRBJ1-2; the match to TRBD1 covers 7 bases. CDR1 SEHNR and CDR2 FQNEAQ come from the germline V gene (reference sequence). The CDR3 extends over 14 amino acids. V lost 2 bases to trimming and J lost 8 bases; unmatched junction nucleotides: 8. CDR3 residues: CASSLLIGQVGYTF. Written as DNA, the CDR3 is TGTGCCAGCAGCTTACTGATAGGACAGGTGGGCTACACCTTC.